This is a list of T cell receptor beta chains from one sample in a study of cytomegalovirus exposure and HLA in healthy donors. Assay used: immunoSEQ multiplex PCR; TCRdb lists only in-frame clones, some missing. Its clone listing holds 150,000 to 250,000 clones. The sample taken for sequencing was PBMCs. The origin of the receptors is a boy aged 5-17 years in good health and CMV-seronegative. The CDR3 runs from the conserved cysteine through the conserved F or W.

>TRBJ2-5|TRBV28
CASRLGETGGIGETQYF
>TRBJ1-2|TRBV5-1
CASSFMQGDGGYTF
>TRBJ1-2|TRBV14
CASSQVNRENYGYTF
>TRBJ2-7|TRBV5-6
CASSLAGGFNEQYF
>TRBJ1-1|TRBV10-3
CAISKAPGQGDTEAFF
>TRBJ1-5|TRBV5-1
CASSPGGSGNQPQHF
>TRBJ2-2|TRBV6-5
CAVGGQGHTGELFF
>TRBJ2-3|TRBV9
CASSVFPPGDTQYF
>TRBJ1-1|TRBV5-1
CASSVNIMNTEAFF
>TRBJ1-2|TRBV30
CAWSGQGYGYTF
>TRBJ2-1|TRBV5-6
CASSLKQGSFNEQFF
>.|TRBV27
CASSLGLTKLYEQYF
>TRBJ1-1|TRBV18
CASSSQGATEAFF
>TRBJ2-1|TRBV28
CASTMIDRGNEQFF
>TRBJ2-5|TRBV6-6
CASSYPSGGVETQYF
>TRBJ2-1|TRBV7-3
CASSLSLDLRSPEQFF
>TRBJ2-3|TRBV5-1
CASSRVDSSTDTQYF
>TRBJ2-3|TRBV6-1
CASSETEGTGSDTQYF
>TRBJ2-2|TRBV19
CASSRAGGVTGELFF
>TRBJ1-2|TRBV30
CAWSGGLGYTF